The 13 T cell receptor beta chains below all came from one sample that was sequenced in a study of T cell responses to AZD1222 COVID-19 vaccine. Produced via immunoSEQ multiplex PCR; TCRdb's table is partial and in-frame only. This sample has 100,000 to 150,000 clones, with around 91% found just once. The material sequenced was peripheral blood, taken on day 0 of MenACWY control vaccination. The receptor set was obtained from an adult in good health.

This clone was counted between two and nine times. The chain carries TRBV11-3 and TRBJ2-1; TRBD2 aligns across 8 bases. Germline-derived CDR1 and CDR2 are SGHNT and YENEEA. The trim removed 4 bases at V and 7 bases at J, leaving 9 bases unmatched. The CDR3 length is 15 residues. CDR3 loop: CASSYGRASANEQFF. The CDR3 nucleotides read TGTGCCAGCAGCTACGGGAGGGCCAGTGCGAATGAGCAGTTCTTC.

The chain has TRBV27 and TRBJ1-2; D is uncertain. Trimming left V 0 bases short and J 6 bases short, with 17 bases between. The CDR3 is made up of 16 amino acids. Germline CDR1 is MNHEY and CDR2 is SMNVEV (reference sequence). CDR3 in amino acids: CASSLSEEAGFHGYTF. The CDR3 DNA follows: TGTGCCAGCAGTTTATCTGAGGAAGCGGGGTTCCATGGCTACACCTTC.

The chain carries TRBV28 and TRBJ2-3, with 12 bases fitting TRBD2. After removal of 5 bases from V and 2 bases from J, the junction contained 5 bases not matched to a gene. Germline CDR1 is MDHEN and CDR2 is SYDVKM. The CDR3 has 16 amino acids. In DNA, the CDR3 is TGTGCCAGCAGTCCACGGACTAGCGGGGTCACAGATACGCAGTATTTT. Protein sequence: CASSPRTSGVTDTQYF. The variable domain in full, completed from reference TRBV28 and TRBJ2-3, reads DVKVTQSSRYLVKRTGEKVFLECVQDMDHENMFWYRQDPGLGLRLIYFSYDVKMKEKGDIPEGYSVSREKKERFSLILESASTNQTSMYLCASSPRTSGVTDTQYFGPGTRLTVL.

CDR3 nucleotide sequence: TGTGCCAGCAGCCAAGGAGACAGGCCGTCTAATGAAAAACTGTTTTTT. This translates into CASSQGDRPSNEKLFF. The chain has TRBV4-2 and TRBJ1-4; weak D call: TRBD1 (6 bases). Germline assignment: CDR1 LGHNA and CDR2 YNFKEQ. CDR3 length: 16 residues. V lost 1 base to trimming and J lost 3 bases, with 12 bases between them.

The J gene is TRBJ2-5, the V gene TRBV2; TRBD2 might be the D (5 bases). The germline CDR1 and CDR2 sequences are SNHLY and FYNNEI. V was cut by 9 bases and J by 4 bases, with 12 bases left in between. The CDR3 spans 12 residues. CDR3 sequence: CARGLAGETQYF. The CDR3 DNA reads TGTGCCAGAGGCTTGGCGGGAGAGACCCAGTACTTC.

V is TRBV2 and J is TRBJ2-7, with D possibly TRBD1 on 6 matching bases. The V gene's germline CDR1 is SNHLY and CDR2 FYNNEI. The V and J ends lost 6 bases and 3 bases respectively, with 18 bases between them. This CDR3 region has 15 residues. The DNA of the CDR3 is TGTGCCAGCAGAACCCACCGGGACACAATCTACGAGCAGTACGTC. Residues: CASRTHRDTIYEQYV.

The chain has TRBV11-2 and TRBJ1-5; TRBD1 matches at 8 bases. Per the germline V gene, CDR1 is SGHAT and CDR2 is FQNNGV. The CDR3 loop spans 15 amino acids. V was pared by 4 bases and J by 0 bases, with 2 bases of the junction left unmatched. The CDR3 coding sequence is TGTGCCAGCAGCTCAGGGACAGGTAGCAATCAGCCCCAGCATTTT. Protein sequence: CASSSGTGSNQPQHF.

This chain joins TRBV7-2 and TRBJ1-1, with D unclear. Trimming cost V 4 bases and J 3 bases, with 12 bases left between them. This CDR3 has 14 residues. CDR1 SGHTA and CDR2 FQGNSA come from the germline V gene. The CDR3: CASSSTQWDTEAFF. The CDR3, as DNA: TGTGCCAGCAGCTCAACTCAATGGGACACTGAAGCTTTCTTT.

In its sample, this clone was seen once. The rearrangement joins TRBV15 to TRBJ1-3; D unclear. With 8 bases removed from V and 0 bases from J, the gap between germline ends came to 8 bases. The CDR3 contains 13 residues. The germline gives CDR1 LNHNV, CDR2 YYDKDF (reference sequence). The CDR3 DNA reads as TGTGCCACCGCAGGCCACTCTGGAAACACCATATATTTT. Translating it yields CATAGHSGNTIYF.

CDR3 sequence: CASSLRQGPKNIQYF. The CDR3 DNA follows: TGTGCCAGCAGCTTAAGACAGGGTCCAAAAAACATTCAGTACTTC. This sequence joins TRBV7-9 and TRBJ2-4, with 7 nucleotides matching TRBD1. CDR3 length: 15 residues. Germline trimming cut 2 bases from V and 4 bases from J; bases unmatched to any gene: 5. Germline CDR1 reads SEHNR; CDR2 reads FQNEAQ (reference sequence).

The V and J genes are TRBV27 and TRBJ2-2, with D possibly being TRBD2 (5 bases). The CDR3 is 16 residues long. V was trimmed by 6 bases and J by 0 bases, leaving 14 bases between them. Germline-derived CDR1 and CDR2 are MNHEY and SMNVEV (reference sequence). The CDR3 sequence: CASRPATRPNTGELFF. CDR3 DNA: TGTGCCAGCAGGCCTGCTACTAGGCCGAACACCGGGGAGCTGTTTTTT.

This clone was detected once. This sequence joins TRBV5-6 and TRBJ2-2; D call uncertain. The CDR3 length is 13 residues. Germline V gene lookup returns CDR1 SGHDT and CDR2 YYEEEE. The ends were cut back, 3 bases at V and 1 base at J, with 4 bases in the middle. The CDR3 DNA reads as TGTGCCAGCAGCTCTCAGAACACCGGGGAGCTGTTTTTT. As protein: CASSSQNTGELFF.

The V call is TRBV9, the J call TRBJ2-7; D gene unclear. This CDR3 region has 12 residues. The germline gives CDR1 SGDLS, CDR2 YYNGEE. V was clipped by 0 bases and J by 0 bases, with 1 base between them. CDR3 nucleotides: TGTGCCAGCAGCGTAGACTCCTACGAGCAGTACGTC. Translating it yields CASSVDSYEQYV.